Listed here are 29 T cell receptor beta chains from one sample, sequenced in a study of CD8+ T cells in alopecia areata. Following extraction, RNA underwent reverse transcription to cDNA, which served as the sequencing template. Clones were sequenced by immunoSEQ multiplex PCR, and TCRdb holds only the in-frame ones, with some missing. Altogether 270,000 or so clones were found in the sample, and no singletons occur. A panel of CD4, CD8alpha, NKG2D, NKG2ACE and other markers served to sort pooled cutaneous lymph node cells. The source material was CD4+ T cells sorted from a lymph node. The receptors stem from a C3H/HeJ mouse with alopecia areata. MHC haplotype of the mouse line: H2-k.

This clone appeared a few times. Genes here carry mouse names. The read comes to an end 4 residues before the CDR3 does, leaving the germline J gene to fill in the end. This chain connects TRBV19 to TRBJ1-1, with TRBD1 identical over 10 bases. CDR1 and CDR2 (germline): FNHDT, SITEND (reference sequence). Trimming removed 6 bases from V and 1 base from J; junction bases left unmatched: 3. This CDR3 has 14 amino acids. This CDR3 is CASTGDRGNTEVFF. CDR3 DNA, as far as it was read: TGTGCCAGCACCGGGGACAGGGGAAACACA.

This clone was counted only a few times. Here the gene names and germline are mouse. Sequencing ends 4 residues short of the CDR3 end; the germline J gene provides the rest. The chain uses TRBV13-1 and TRBJ1-1; 11 nucleotides line up with TRBD1. The CDR3 has 13 amino acids. From germline, CDR1 is NSHNY and CDR2 SYGAGN. Incomplete CDR3 DNA: TGTGCCAGCACCGGACAGGGGGCATTA. This gives the protein CASTGQGAL. The full CDR3 sequence reads CASTGQGALEVFF.

This clone has just a few counts. Gene and germline names: mouse. The CDR3 end is not reached by the read, which stops 4 residues before it; the germline J gene fills it in. The rearrangement uses TRBV19 and TRBJ1-1; 7 nucleotides match TRBD1. Germline values: CDR1 FNHDT, CDR2 SITEND (reference sequence). There are 12 residues in the CDR3. The sequenced CDR3 bases are TGTGCCAGCAGTATCGACAGGGTA. Residues: CASSIDRV. The entire CDR3 protein is CASSIDRVEVFF.

This clone appeared a few times. These gene names are mouse names. The read falls 4 residues short of the CDR3 end, and the missing part is taken from the germline J gene. The chain links TRBV14 to TRBJ2-7, with D possibly matching TRBD2 (5 bases). This CDR3 has 15 residues. CDR1 and CDR2 (germline): SGHDT, FRDEAV. Trimming removed 2 bases from V and 0 bases from J, with 12 bases in between. This CDR3 is CASSFLGPSSYEQYF. The DNA read from the CDR3 is TGTGCCAGCAGTTTTCTGGGCCCAAGCTCCTAT.

This clone appeared a few times. Any gene name here is a mouse gene name. The read terminates 4 residues before the CDR3 end, so the remaining end is supplied by the germline J gene. This CDR3 is also generated by other DNA sequences in the sample. V usage is TRBV13-1 and J usage is TRBJ2-5; D is unresolved. Germline CDR1 and CDR2: NSHNY and SYGAGN. CDR3 length: 11 amino acids. The CDR3: CASSAGDTQYF. CDR3 bases read: TGTGCCAGCAGTGCAGGAGAC.

This clone was seen a handful of times. Mouse names are used for the genes. Sequencing ends 4 residues short of the CDR3 end; the germline J gene provides the rest. This sample includes further DNA sequences coding for the same CDR3. The gene calls are TRBV13-1 and TRBJ2-5, with unresolved D. This CDR3 spans 13 amino acids. CDR1 and CDR2 (germline): NSHNY, SYGAGN. Trimming took 1 base from V and 1 from J, leaving 4 bases between them. CDR3 region: CASSDWDQDTQYF. The CDR3 bases that were read are TGTGCCAGCAGTGATTGGGACCAAGAC.

Remarks on this clone: Mouse gene names apply. Read data end 4 residues before the CDR3 end; the end is taken from the germline J gene. The V call is TRBV1, the J call TRBJ2-5, with TRBD2 as a possible D gene (5 bases). From germline, CDR1 is NSQYPW and CDR2 LRSPGD (reference sequence). V was clipped by 8 bases and J by 0 bases, with 6 bases between them. The CDR3 runs 12 residues. CDR3 sequence: CTCWGNQDTQYF. CDR3 DNA (partial): TGCACCTGCTGGGGTAACCAAGAC. The full variable domain, completed using reference TRBV1 and TRBJ2-5, is VTLLEQNPRWRLVPRGQAVNLRCILKNSQYPWMSWYQQDLQKQLQWLFTLRSPGDKEVKSLPGADYLATRVTDTELRLQVANMSQGRTLYCTCWGNQDTQYFGPGTRLLVL.

Notes on this clone: The gene symbols are mouse symbols. From the germline J gene comes the end of the CDR3, since the read stops 4 residues before it. The V call is TRBV13-3, the J call TRBJ2-2, with 10 bases fitting TRBD1. The CDR3 loop spans 16 amino acids. Trimming removed 0 bases from V and 4 bases from J; junction bases left unmatched: 3. Germline CDR1 and CDR2: NNHDY and SYVADS. The CDR3 DNA, read in part, is TGTGCCAGCAGTGATGTCGGGACAGGGGTCACCGGG. As protein: CASSDVGTGVTG. The CDR3, in full, reads CASSDVGTGVTGQLYF. Filled out from reference TRBV13-3 and TRBJ2-2, the complete variable domain reads EAAVTQSPRSKVAVTGGKVTLSCHQTNNHDYMYWYRQDTGHGLRLIHYSYVADSTEKGDIPDGYKASRPSQENFSLILELASLSQTAVYFCASSDVGTGVTGQLYFGEGSKLTVL.

This clone was seen a few times. The gene names given are mouse names. The read terminates 3 residues before the CDR3 end, so the remaining end is supplied by the germline J gene. This sequence joins TRBV19 and TRBJ1-6; D gene uncertain. TRBJ1-6 is designated an ORF whose function remains uncertain. This CDR3 comprises 13 residues. Trimming cost V 2 bases and J 4 bases, with 4 bases left between them. CDR1 is FNHDT, CDR2 SITEND, per germline (reference sequence). CDR3 in amino acids: CASSMTYNSPLYF. CDR3 DNA (partial): TGTGCCAGCAGTATGACTTATAATTCGCCC.

This clone was found a few times. Gene names and germline match the mouse. The CDR3 end is not reached by the read, which stops 4 residues before it; the germline J gene fills it in. The genes are TRBV19 and TRBJ2-5; the D gene is possibly TRBD1 (5 bases). The CDR3 is 14 amino acids. Germline lookup yields CDR1 FNHDT and CDR2 SITEND (reference sequence). With 4 bases removed from V and 0 bases from J, the gap between germline ends came to 9 bases. This chain's CDR3 is CASSSRVNQDTQYF. The covered CDR3 bases are TGTGCCAGCAGTTCCAGGGTTAACCAAGAC.

This clone showed up just a few times. A much larger clone differs by one base, so this may be a read error. Gene names follow the mouse nomenclature. Sequencing ends 4 residues short of the CDR3 end; the germline J gene provides the rest. This chain connects TRBV13-3 to TRBJ2-1; a weak D match, TRBD1 (5 bases). Germline V gene data show CDR1 as NNHDY and CDR2 as SYVADS. Trimming stripped 2 bases from V and 1 base from J, with 7 bases between. The CDR3 extends over 14 amino acids. The CDR3 DNA, read in part, is TGTGCCAGCAGTGAGGCAGGGAACTATGCT. This gives the protein CASSEAGNYA. In full, the CDR3 reads CASSEAGNYAEQFF.

This clone turned up a few times. The gene names here belong to mouse. CDR3 residues: CASSIRDWGYAETLYF. The covered CDR3 bases are TGTGCCAGCAGTATCCGGGACTGGGGGTATGCAGAA. The V gene is TRBV19, the J gene TRBJ2-3; 11 bases match TRBD2. The sequence runs out 4 residues before the end of the CDR3; the remainder is reconstructed from the germline J gene. The CDR3 has 16 amino acids. CDR1 and CDR2 from the germline V gene are FNHDT and SITEND (reference sequence). The V segment lost 2 bases and the J segment 2 bases; nucleotides outside the gene matches: 4.

Concerning this clone: Mouse germline and gene names are used. The CDR3 end lies 4 residues beyond the end of the read and is filled in from the germline J gene. V is TRBV13-1 and J is TRBJ2-5; 7 bases map to TRBD1. The germline gives CDR1 NSHNY, CDR2 SYGAGN. The CDR3 runs to 16 residues. Trimming took 5 bases from V and 0 from J; bases not matched to a gene: 9. Partial CDR3 DNA: TGTGCCAGCAGCCCCCGCCGGGACAGAAACCAAGAC. It is translated as CASSPRRDRNQD. The full CDR3 is CASSPRRDRNQDTQYF.

A few counts support this clone. Gene and germline names: mouse. Partial CDR3 DNA: TGTGCCAGCAGTGGGGACAGGGCCAATTCCTATAATTCGCCC. This sequence encodes CASSGDRANSYNSP. The entire CDR3 is CASSGDRANSYNSPLYF. The V call is TRBV13-1, the J call TRBJ1-6; 9 nucleotides agree with TRBD1. The CDR3 end falls 3 residues outside the read, so it is completed with the germline J gene. TRBJ1-6 is an ORF; its function is uncertain. The CDR3 covers 17 residues. Per the germline V gene, CDR1 is NSHNY and CDR2 is SYGAGN. J gave up 0 bases and V 3 bases, and 4 bases lay outside the gene matches.

About this clone: Gene labels here are mouse ones. The read finishes 4 residues shy of the CDR3 end, and the germline J gene is used to complete it. The identical CDR3 is also encoded by other nucleotide sequences in the sample. This sequence joins TRBV5 and TRBJ2-1; 11 bases align to TRBD2. Germline V gene data show CDR1 as LGHNA and CDR2 as YNLKQL (reference sequence). After removal of 4 bases from V and 4 bases from J, the junction contained 3 bases not matched to a gene. The CDR3 totals 15 residues. The CDR3 region is CASSPGTGGYAEQFF. The covered CDR3 bases are TGTGCCAGCAGCCCGGGGACTGGGGGTTATGCT.

With respect to this clone: Genes here carry mouse names. With the read ending 4 residues before the CDR3 end, the germline J gene is used to fill in that end. The V gene is TRBV19, the J gene TRBJ1-2, with TRBD1 identical over 8 bases. Germline CDR1 is FNHDT and CDR2 is SITEND (reference sequence). This CDR3 comprises 15 residues. Trimming removed 1 base from V and 3 bases from J; junction bases left unmatched: 5. Incomplete CDR3 DNA: TGTGCCAGCAGTATACAGGGGGCATCTCACTCC. It encodes CASSIQGASHS. The full CDR3 sequence reads CASSIQGASHSDYTF.

A word on this clone: Gene names are the mouse ones. The observed sequence ends 4 residues before the CDR3 terminus, with the missing tail filled in from the germline J gene. The chain is built from TRBV4 and TRBJ2-1; maybe TRBD2 (5 bases). The CDR3 runs to 12 residues. The germline CDR1 and CDR2 sequences are LGHDT and YNNKQL (reference sequence). V lost 3 bases to trimming and J lost 5 bases, with 5 bases between them. Here the CDR3 reads CASSYGDAEQFF. The CDR3 bases that were read are TGTGCCAGCAGCTATGGGGATGCT.

There are a few counts of this clone. Germline and genes: mouse. Read coverage stops 4 residues before the CDR3 terminus; the germline J gene supplies the remainder. The chain combines TRBV13-3 with TRBJ2-5; 11 nucleotides align to TRBD2. Germline V lookup: CDR1 NNHDY, CDR2 SYVADS. After removal of 2 bases from V and 2 bases from J, the junction contained 4 bases not matched to a gene. This CDR3 spans 16 amino acids. The CDR3 sequence: CASSDRDWGTQDTQYF. The CDR3 DNA, read in part, is TGTGCCAGCAGTGACCGGGACTGGGGGACCCAAGAC.

About this clone: Gene names refer to mouse genes. With the read ending 4 residues before the CDR3 end, the germline J gene is used to fill in that end. The V call is TRBV14, the J call TRBJ2-3, with TRBD1 identical over 11 bases. CDR1 is SGHDT and CDR2 is FRDEAV in the germline V gene. With V trimmed by 5 bases and J by 0 bases, 5 bases remained unmatched. The CDR3 is 16 amino acids. CDR3 bases read: TGTGCCAGCAGAATGGACAGGGGGCGGAGTGCAGAA. Its protein is CASRMDRGRSAE. The whole CDR3 sequence is CASRMDRGRSAETLYF.

A note on this clone: Genes and germline are mouse. The sequenced fragment ends 4 residues before the CDR3 boundary, so the rest is inferred from the germline J gene. This chain joins TRBV5 and TRBJ1-1; D gene ambiguous. The length of the CDR3 is 15 residues. Germline loops: CDR1 LGHNA, CDR2 YNLKQL (reference sequence). Deletions cut 1 base from V and 1 base from J, with 10 bases between. The chain's CDR3 is CASSQGEGRNTEVFF. The covered CDR3 bases are TGTGCCAGCAGCCAAGGGGAGGGCAGAAACACA.

Worth noting for this clone: Germline and genes: mouse. The read finishes 4 residues shy of the CDR3 end, and the germline J gene is used to complete it. The sample contains more than one DNA sequence encoding this CDR3. This chain uses TRBV31 with TRBJ2-7; perhaps TRBD1 as D (6 bases). V was clipped by 1 base and J by 0 bases, with 10 bases between them. The germline gives CDR1 GKSSPN, CDR2 SITVG. The CDR3 is 14 residues long. This CDR3 reads CAWSRRDNSYEQYF. CDR3 bases read: TGTGCCTGGAGTCGACGGGACAACTCCTAT.

Concerning this clone: All gene names here are mouse names. The read finishes 4 residues shy of the CDR3 end, and the germline J gene is used to complete it. At the DNA level, this CDR3 is encoded by other sequences in the same sample as well. The V call is TRBV19, the J call TRBJ2-7; D gene unclear. The CDR3 consists of 11 residues. Germline CDR1 is FNHDT and CDR2 is SITEND (reference sequence). This CDR3 reads CASSIPYEQYF. The sequenced part of the CDR3 DNA is TGTGCCAGCAGTATTCCTTAT.

This clone appeared a few times. The genes are named according to mouse. The read terminates 4 residues ahead of where the CDR3 ends, so the germline J gene completes it. Other DNA sequences within the sample encode an identical CDR3. The V gene is TRBV13-1, the J gene TRBJ2-7, with 11 positions matching TRBD1. The CDR3 loop spans 15 amino acids. After removal of 0 bases from V and 3 bases from J, the junction contained 2 bases not matched to a gene. Looked up from germline, CDR1 is NSHNY and CDR2 is SYGAGN. Partial CDR3 DNA: TGTGCCAGCAGTGATGGTGGGACAGGGGGCTAT. Protein sequence: CASSDGGTGGY. The complete CDR3 reads CASSDGGTGGYEQYF.

This clone has ten or more counts. Mouse gene names and germline throughout. The missing CDR3 end, 4 residues past where the read stops, is filled in from the germline J gene. Other DNA sequences in this sample translate to the same CDR3. The chain couples TRBV1 to TRBJ2-1, with 8 bases lining up with TRBD2. Germline CDR1 is NSQYPW and CDR2 is LRSPGD (reference sequence). After removal of 0 bases from V and 3 bases from J, the junction contained 1 base not matched to a gene. This CDR3 has 15 residues. CDR3 DNA (partial): TGCACCTGCAGTGCAGATGGGGGGGGCTATGCT. Protein sequence: CTCSADGGGYA. The whole CDR3 sequence reads CTCSADGGGYAEQFF.

This clone was detected a few times. Germline and genes here are mouse. This sample includes further DNA sequences coding for the same CDR3. This CDR3 is CASSPQGDQDTQYF. CDR3 DNA, as far as it was read: TGTGCCAGCAGTCCCCAGGGGGATCAAGAC. This chain uses TRBV5 with TRBJ2-5, with 7 nucleotides matching TRBD1. The read stops 4 residues short of the end of the CDR3; the missing end is completed from the germline J gene. With V trimmed by 6 bases and J by 3 bases, 6 bases remained unmatched. Germline CDR1 LGHNA, CDR2 YNLKQL (reference sequence). The CDR3 spans 14 residues.

This clone was counted between two and nine times. Here the gene names and germline are mouse. The read ends 4 residues early relative to the CDR3; the germline J gene fills the gap. The V call is TRBV13-2, the J call TRBJ1-2; 8 bases agree with TRBD1. The CDR3 has 16 amino acids. The junction had 9 bases not matched to a gene; V was cut back by 1 base and J by 4 bases. Germline assignment: CDR1 NNHNN and CDR2 SYGAGS (reference sequence). This chain's CDR3 is CASGDRPRGRGSDYTF. The CDR3 DNA, read in part, is TGTGCCAGCGGTGATAGGCCCAGGGGGCGAGGCTCC.

In its sample, this clone was seen a few times. Mouse germline and gene names are used. The read comes to an end 4 residues before the CDR3 does, leaving the germline J gene to fill in the end. Other nucleotide sequences in the sample specify the same CDR3. The chain is built from TRBV5 and TRBJ2-1, with 7 bases that match TRBD2. The germline V gene encodes CDR1 LGHNA and CDR2 YNLKQL (reference sequence). V lost 4 bases and J lost 0; bases outside the gene matches: 3. The length of the CDR3 is 15 residues. CDR3 residues: CASSLGGVNYAEQFF. CDR3 DNA, as far as it was read: TGTGCCAGCAGCCTCGGGGGGGTTAACTATGCT.

This clone was detected only a few times. Mouse germline and gene names are used. The part of the CDR3 DNA that was read is TGTGCCAGCAGTTGGGACAGGGGGCGCAGTGACACA. It is translated as CASSWDRGRSDT. The full CDR3 sequence reads CASSWDRGRSDTEVFF. The chain recombines TRBV13-1 with TRBJ1-1; 12 nucleotides line up with TRBD1. The read ends 4 residues shy of where the CDR3 ends; the end is completed using the germline J gene. The junction had 7 bases not matched to a gene; V was cut back by 4 bases and J by 3 bases. CDR3 length equals 16 residues. Looked up from germline, CDR1 is NSHNY and CDR2 is SYGAGN.

This clone came up a few times. Genes and germline come from the mouse. Sequencing ends 4 residues short of the CDR3 end; the germline J gene provides the rest. The sample holds other DNA sequences that translate to the same CDR3. This chain connects TRBV5 to TRBJ2-7, with D possibly being TRBD2 (6 bases). Germline V gene lookup returns CDR1 LGHNA and CDR2 YNLKQL (reference sequence). The CDR3 covers 12 residues. Partial CDR3 DNA: TGTGCCAGCAGCCAGGGGGGATAT. Its protein product is CASSQGGY. The whole CDR3 is CASSQGGYEQYF.